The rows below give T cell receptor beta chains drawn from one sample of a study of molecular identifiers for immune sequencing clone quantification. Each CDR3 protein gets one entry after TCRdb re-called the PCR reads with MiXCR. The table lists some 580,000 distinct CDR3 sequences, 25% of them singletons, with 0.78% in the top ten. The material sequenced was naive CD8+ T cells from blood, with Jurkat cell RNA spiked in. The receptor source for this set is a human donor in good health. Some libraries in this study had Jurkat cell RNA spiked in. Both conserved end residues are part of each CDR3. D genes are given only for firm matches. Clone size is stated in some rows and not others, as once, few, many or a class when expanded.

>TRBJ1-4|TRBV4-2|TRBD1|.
CAGSMTGDEKLFF
TGTGCTGGCAGCATGACAGGGGACGAAAAACTGTTTTTT
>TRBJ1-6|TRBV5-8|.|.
CASSLSGVRASSPLHF
TGTGCCAGCAGCTTGTCCGGGGTGAGGGCGAGTTCACCCCTCCACTTT
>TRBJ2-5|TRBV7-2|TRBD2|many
CASSLEGGQETQYF
TGTGCCAGCAGCTTGGAGGGAGGGCAAGAGACCCAGTACTTC
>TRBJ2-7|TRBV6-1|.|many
CASSEAHSPSSYEQYF
TGTGCCAGCAGTGAAGCCCACAGCCCTAGCTCCTACGAGCAGTACTTC
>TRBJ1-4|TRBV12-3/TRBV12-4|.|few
CASSLSGLNEKLFF
TGTGCCAGCAGTTTATCGGGGCTTAATGAAAAACTGTTTTTT
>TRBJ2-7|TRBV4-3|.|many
CASSHDTGYEQYF
TGCGCCAGCAGCCACGATACTGGCTACGAGCAGTACTTC
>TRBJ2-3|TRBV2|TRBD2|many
CATSGLAGPDTQYF
TGTGCCACCTCCGGACTAGCAGGGCCAGATACGCAGTATTTT
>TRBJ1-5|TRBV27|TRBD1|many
CASSQTGGSQPQHF
TGTGCCAGCAGTCAAACAGGGGGCAGTCAGCCCCAGCATTTT
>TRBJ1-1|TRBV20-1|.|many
CSAYSGHLNTEAFF
TGCAGTGCTTATTCGGGACACCTGAACACTGAAGCTTTCTTT
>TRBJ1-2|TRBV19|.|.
CAGSPKDGIYGYTF
TGTGCCGGTAGTCCTAAGGACGGGATCTATGGCTACACCTTC
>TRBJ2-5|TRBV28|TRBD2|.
CASSLYSSGVETQYF
TGTGCCAGCAGTTTGTATTCTAGCGGGGTCGAGACCCAGTACTTC
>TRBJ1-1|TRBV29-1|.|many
CSVEGLGNTEAFF
TGCAGCGTTGAGGGACTGGGGAACACTGAAGCTTTCTTT
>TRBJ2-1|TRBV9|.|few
CASSVNRNEQFF
TGTGCCAGCAGCGTAAATAGGAATGAGCAGTTCTTC
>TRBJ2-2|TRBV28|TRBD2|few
CASSWGTSGMVKAGELFF
TGTGCCAGCAGTTGGGGGACTAGCGGGATGGTGAAGGCCGGGGAGCTGTTTTTT
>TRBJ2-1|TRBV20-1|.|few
CSARDPNGSPLGDEQFF
TGCAGTGCTAGAGATCCCAACGGGAGCCCCTTGGGCGATGAGCAGTTCTTC
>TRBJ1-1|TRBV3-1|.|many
CASSPESSQAFF
TGTGCCAGCAGCCCCGAGTCGAGTCAAGCTTTCTTT
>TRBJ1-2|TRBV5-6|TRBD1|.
CASSTGQGWHGYTF
TGTGCCAGCAGCACAGGACAGGGTTGGCATGGCTACACCTTC
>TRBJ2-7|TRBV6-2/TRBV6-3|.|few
CASSYEDSLDSDIYEQYF
TGTGCCAGCAGTTATGAGGATTCACTCGACAGCGATATCTACGAGCAGTACTTC
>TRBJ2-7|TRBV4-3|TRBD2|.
CASSQSGLAGYEQYF
TGCGCCAGCAGCCAGTCGGGACTAGCGGGCTACGAGCAGTACTTC
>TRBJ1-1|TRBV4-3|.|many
CASSQVASMNTEAFF
TGCGCCAGCAGCCAAGTTGCGAGCATGAACACTGAAGCTTTCTTT
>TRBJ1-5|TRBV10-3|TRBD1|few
CAISDLGGSNQPQHF
TGTGCCATCAGTGATTTAGGGGGCTCCAATCAGCCCCAGCATTTT
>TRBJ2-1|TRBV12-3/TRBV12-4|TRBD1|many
CASSLEGQDNEQFF
TGTGCCAGCAGTTTAGAAGGACAGGACAATGAGCAGTTCTTC
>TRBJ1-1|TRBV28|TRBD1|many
CASSLGRGLEAFF
TGTGCCAGCAGTTTAGGGAGGGGGCTTGAAGCTTTCTTT
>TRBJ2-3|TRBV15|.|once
CATSRDQTGGGTDTQYF
TGTGCCACCAGCAGAGACCAGACTGGCGGTGGTACAGATACGCAGTATTTT
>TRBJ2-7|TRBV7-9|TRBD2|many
CASSPTSGDSYEQYF
TGTGCCAGCAGCCCCACTAGCGGGGACTCCTACGAGCAGTACTTC
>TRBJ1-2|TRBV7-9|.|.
CASSPMTAYGYTF
TGTGCCAGCAGCCCAATGACGGCCTATGGCTACACCTTC
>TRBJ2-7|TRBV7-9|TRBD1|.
CASSPKTPGQVYEQYF
TGTGCCAGCAGCCCGAAGACTCCGGGACAGGTCTACGAGCAGTACTTC
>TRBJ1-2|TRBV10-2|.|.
CASSEWESDYTF
TGCGCCAGCAGTGAGTGGGAATCCGACTACACCTTC
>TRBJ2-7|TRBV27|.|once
CASSIRDPYAQYF
TGTGCCAGCAGTATCCGGGACCCCTACGCGCAGTACTTC
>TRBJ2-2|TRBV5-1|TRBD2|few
CASKDSGRPGELFF
TGCGCCAGCAAGGATAGCGGGAGGCCCGGGGAGCTGTTTTTT
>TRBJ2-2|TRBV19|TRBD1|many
CASARTGGTGELFF
TGTGCCAGTGCACGGACAGGGGGAACCGGGGAGCTGTTTTTT
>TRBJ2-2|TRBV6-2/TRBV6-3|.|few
CASSIEIRGSTGELFF
TGTGCCAGCAGTATAGAGATTCGGGGTTCCACCGGGGAGCTGTTTTTT
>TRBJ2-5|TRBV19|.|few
CASSDRGHTQYF
TGTGCCAGTTCAGACCGGGGTCATACCCAGTACTTC
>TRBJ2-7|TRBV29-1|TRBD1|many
CSVVGQGAVEQYF
TGCAGCGTTGTTGGACAGGGGGCGGTTGAGCAGTACTTC
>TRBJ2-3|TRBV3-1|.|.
CASSQANRFSSDTQYF
TGTGCCAGCAGCCAAGCGAACCGGTTTAGCTCAGATACGCAGTATTTT
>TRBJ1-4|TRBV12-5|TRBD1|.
CASGLVIGTGWATNEKLFF
TGTGCTAGTGGTTTGGTAATCGGGACAGGGTGGGCAACTAATGAAAAACTGTTTTTT
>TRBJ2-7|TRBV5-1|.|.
CASRGPGAAYEQYF
TGCGCCAGCCGGGGCCCCGGGGCGGCCTACGAGCAGTACTTC
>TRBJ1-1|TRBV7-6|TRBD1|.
CASSLGQGKTEAFF
TGTGCCAGCAGCTTAGGACAGGGTAAGACTGAAGCTTTCTTT
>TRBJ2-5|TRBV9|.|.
CASSSGPPEPQYF
TGTGCCAGCAGCTCTGGGCCGCCCGAGCCCCAGTACTTC
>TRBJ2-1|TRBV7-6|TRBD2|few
CASSFTSGLVSSSYNEQFF
TGTGCCAGCAGCTTCACTAGCGGGCTGGTATCTAGCTCCTACAATGAGCAGTTCTTC
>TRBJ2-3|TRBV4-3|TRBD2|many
CASSSRSGGAEDTQYF
TGCGCCAGCAGCTCGCGTAGCGGGGGGGCCGAGGATACGCAGTATTTT
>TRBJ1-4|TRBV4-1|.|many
CASSQDISNGEKLFF
TGCGCCAGCAGCCAAGATATCTCGAATGGCGAAAAACTGTTTTTT
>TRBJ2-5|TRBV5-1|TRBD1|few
CASSWLTGGGETQYF
TGCGCCAGCAGCTGGTTGACAGGGGGAGGGGAGACCCAGTACTTC
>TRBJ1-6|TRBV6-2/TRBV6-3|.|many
CASIRTADQFNSPLHF
TGTGCCAGCATTCGAACGGCCGACCAGTTTAATTCACCCCTCCACTTT
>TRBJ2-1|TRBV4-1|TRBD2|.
CASSQWTSGRAKNEQFF
TGCGCCAGCAGCCAGTGGACTAGCGGGAGGGCGAAGAATGAGCAGTTCTTC
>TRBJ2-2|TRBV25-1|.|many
CASSAGWTGELFF
TGTGCCAGCAGTGCAGGTTGGACCGGGGAGCTGTTTTTT
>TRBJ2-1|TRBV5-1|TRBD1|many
CASISSDRGVYSEQFF
TGCGCCAGCATTTCCTCGGACAGGGGGGTTTACAGTGAGCAGTTCTTC
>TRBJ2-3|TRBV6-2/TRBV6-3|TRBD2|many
CASSYWEGVTDTQYF
TGTGCCAGCAGTTACTGGGAGGGCGTCACAGATACGCAGTATTTT
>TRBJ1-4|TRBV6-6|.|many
CASTDRFLATNEKLFF
TGTGCCAGCACCGACCGCTTCTTAGCAACTAATGAAAAACTGTTTTTT
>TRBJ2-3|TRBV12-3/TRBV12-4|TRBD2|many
CASSSSGGVTDTQYF
TGTGCCAGCAGTTCTAGCGGGGGTGTCACAGATACGCAGTATTTT
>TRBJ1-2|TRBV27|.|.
CASSYGGQPLYYGYTF
TGTGCCAGCAGTTATGGGGGGCAGCCCCTTTACTATGGCTACACCTTC
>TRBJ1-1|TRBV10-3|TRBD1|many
CAISSGQGGTHTEAFF
TGTGCCATCAGTTCCGGACAGGGGGGAACTCACACTGAAGCTTTCTTT
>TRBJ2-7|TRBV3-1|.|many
CASSQGGGQDEQYF
TGTGCCAGCAGCCAAGGGGGGGGCCAGGACGAGCAGTACTTC
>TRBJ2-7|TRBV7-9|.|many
CASSPKGGGPTYEQYF
TGTGCCAGCAGCCCCAAGGGAGGGGGCCCAACCTACGAGCAGTACTTC